This T cell receptor (beta chain) emerged from a study of cytomegalovirus exposure and HLA in healthy donors. This clone was seen only a few times. V lost 0 bases, J lost 10 bases, and 10 bases lay in between. CDR1 and CDR2 from the germline V gene are KGHSH and LQKENI. The CDR3 extends over 14 amino acids. Vbeta (60) and Jbeta (13) primers were used in the PCR. Sequencing used immunoSEQ multiplex PCR; TCRdb keeps in-frame clones, though not all of them. The profile covers about 180,000 clones, with about four fifths appearing a single time and approximately 0.47% taken by the ten largest. The receptor comes from a woman aged 45-59 years in good health and CMV-seronegative. Specimen: PBMCs. The chain recombines TRBV18 with TRBJ2-6; D not certain. CDR3 nucleotide sequence: TGTGCCAGCTCACCACCGCTGGGCTTAAACGTCCTGACTTTC. It translates to CASSPPLGLNVLTF. Drawing the rest from reference TRBV18 and TRBJ2-6, the complete variable domain is NAGVMQNPRHLVRRRGQEARLRCSPMKGHSHVYWYRQLPEEGLKFMVYLQKENIIDESGMPKERFSAEFPKEGPSILRIQQVVRGDSAAYFCASSPPLGLNVLTFGAGSRLTVL.